This T cell receptor beta chain is drawn from a study of blood T cell repertoires in COVID-19 (dated by TCRdb to about 2020). Looking at the study overall: Samples from collaborators originated in the United States, Italy and Spain and spanned both the acute and convalescent phases of COVID-19. The material from the prospective study consisted of cDNA or gDNA derived from T cells, B-cell-depleted T cells, or PBMCs. The dataset comprised deeply sampled blood TCRbeta repertoires from subjects exposed to, actively infected with, or recovered from COVID-19. The repertoires were released in a freely available public database intended as a resource for research on the immune response to SARS-CoV-2. The samples were drawn from the first 160 participants of the ongoing ImmuneRACE study and from 950 to 1,500 subjects provided by 6 global collaborators. Nearly every sample came with metadata listing a de-identified subject ID, COVID-19 status, age in years and sex. Where HLA class I and class II types were available, the types were taken from metadata supplied by the sample provider, not from assay-based typing. General study outcomes and caveats: Clinical and demographic metadata were provided uncurated, with the amount varying by source and participant.

On this clone itself: The target of this receptor is not known. There are no base qualities to consult, and no much larger clone falls within one base.

Whole blood was collected in K2EDTA tubes by collaborating institutions according to the institutions' own protocols. For TCRbeta analysis, collaborators shipped samples as frozen whole blood, isolated PBMCs, or DNA extracted from either of those sample types. TCRbeta CDR3 regions were amplified from genomic DNA by means of the immunoSEQ Assay, a bias-controlled multiplex PCR. Regarding the original processing steps: Within the assay, amplification of reference gene primers was used to estimate how many nucleated cells each sample contained. To quantify the absolute abundance of each unique TCRbeta CDR3 rearrangement, sequence reads were collapsed and filtered. For each sample, productive Simpson clonality was calculated by taking the square root of Simpson's diversity index across productive rearrangements. This is the immuneACCESS table as TCRdb keeps it, with only in-frame sequences that have V and J called. A part of the clones is gone; compared with another copy, unresolved V genes explain less than half, and the rest is unexplained. From that table come the V and J calls and clone size; the DNA was used to work out D and trimming. Within this sample are approximately 230,000 clones, with about 91% of them counted one time only. The ten largest make up over 1.1% of the sample.

The receptor was derived from an elderly man with acute or convalescent COVID-19. What was sequenced was peripheral blood.

CDR3 reads: CASSSLRSGGRSFGKLFF. The nucleotides are TGTGCCAGCAGTTCCCTACGTTCAGGGGGCAGGTCCTTTGGAAAACTGTTTTTT. The rearranged segments are TRBV28 and TRBJ1-4, and 8 bases in between align with TRBD1. Its CDR3 holds 18 amino acids, cysteine through phenylalanine. The read is trimmed to its CDR3 DNA, 54 bases read in frame from base 1. Unmatched junction bases come to 20, with V trimmed by 4 bases and J by 10 bases. CDR1 MDHEN and CDR2 SYDVKM were looked up in the germline V gene.